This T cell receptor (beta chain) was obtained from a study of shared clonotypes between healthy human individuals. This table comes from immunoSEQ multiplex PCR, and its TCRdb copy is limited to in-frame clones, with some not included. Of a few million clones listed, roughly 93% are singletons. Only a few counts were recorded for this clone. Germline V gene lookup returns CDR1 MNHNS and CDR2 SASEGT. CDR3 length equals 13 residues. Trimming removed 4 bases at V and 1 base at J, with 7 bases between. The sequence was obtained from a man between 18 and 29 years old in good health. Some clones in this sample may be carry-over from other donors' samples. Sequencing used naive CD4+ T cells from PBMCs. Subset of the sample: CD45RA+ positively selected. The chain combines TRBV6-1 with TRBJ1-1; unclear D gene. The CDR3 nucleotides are TGTGCCAGCAGTGCCCAGGAGAACACTGAAGCTTTCTTT. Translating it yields CASSAQENTEAFF.